This T cell receptor (beta chain) was recovered during a study of CD8 T cells in Susac syndrome (dated by TCRdb to about 2019). Looking at the study overall: Among the sequenced Susac syndrome patients, 5 or 6 had clinically active disease and roughly eight were in clinical remission. At blood withdrawal, Susac syndrome patients were therapy-naive, treated with corticosteroids (with IVIg additionally given to some), or treated with IVIg alone. Repertoire sequencing was used to test whether CD8+ T cell activation and differentiation in Susac syndrome was antigen driven. The study compared CD8+ T cell repertoire clonality among 11 to 12 healthy donors, around 14 Susac syndrome patients and roughly 16 multiple sclerosis patients. The study at large found these results: Around 15 Susac-specific public clones were identified in the total CD8+ repertoire, and five or six Susac-specific public clones were identified in the CD8+ TEMRA repertoire. The TCR sequencing and HLA analysis was acknowledged to have included a relatively small number of individuals. CD8+ repertoires in Susac syndrome showed clonal expansion, which was highest in CD8+ TEMRA cells and was greater in clinically active patients than in remitting patients.

RNA was extracted using the RNeasy kit, and roughly 0.5 to 1 microgram was reverse transcribed with random hexamers. The immunoSEQ multiplex PCR assay, covering 54 Vbeta and 13 Jbeta segments, was used to amplify TCR beta CDR3 regions. PCR amplification bias was corrected using a synthetic template baseline for primer optimization and computational correction. The source study handled its data this way. Reads were assigned to V, D and J genes according to IMGT and analyzed in immunoSEQ Analyzer, with only productive sequences retained. To calculate clonality, Shannon entropy was normalized by log2 of the number of productive unique sequences and then subtracted from one. Public and private clones were assessed among the 100 most prevalent clones of each patient and control. Susac-specific clones were defined as absent from healthy and MS cohorts, about 1,100 published viral clones and other ImmuneACCESS disease sequences. TCRdb reran the public reads through fastp at Q25 and MiXCR, keeping productive beta chains. Every CDR3 protein is listed once, alongside the most common genes and DNA of its rows. None of the V and J calls come from the authors' own analysis; TCRdb made them. The sample table lists about 80,000 distinct CDR3 sequences, about 94% of them with a count of one. The ten largest clones add up to about 0.99% of the sample.

High-throughput TCR beta sequencing profiled peripheral blood CD8+ and CD4+ T cells from healthy donors, Susac syndrome patients and multiple sclerosis patients. Susac syndrome patients met recently defined diagnostic criteria for definite or probable disease. Bulk CD8+ and CD4+ T cells were purified magnetically by negative isolation, whereas CD8+ TEMRA cells were enriched by FACS. Blood was drawn into EDTA tubes, processed within 24 hours, and PBMCs were isolated by density gradient centrifugation. PBMCs destined for TCR sequencing were cryopreserved in liquid nitrogen and later thawed in a 37 °C water bath. Purity of sorted or isolated CD4+, CD8+ and CD8+ TEMRA cells was at least 90%. Taken from cysteine to phenylalanine, the CDR3 has 16 residues. Only CDR3 DNA remains: 48 bases, in frame from the first base. The CDR1 and CDR2 encoded by the germline V gene are SGHTA and FQGNSA. V is trimmed back by 5 bases and J by 2 bases, and the junction contains 8 bases that no gene match accounts for.

Remarks on this clonotype: Its antigen is not yet known. Per-nucleotide qualities are absent, and no much larger clonotype sits a single base away.

Sequenced: CD8+ T cells from PBMCs. The rearranged segments are TRBV7-2 and TRBJ2-3, and TRBD2 aligns with 9 junction nucleotides. The TCR originated in a human donor with Susac syndrome. The CDR3 region: CASSPIAGVPTDTQYF. The bases read TGTGCCAGCAGCCCAATAGCGGGAGTCCCCACAGATACGCAGTATTTT.